This TCR beta chain stems from a study of cytomegalovirus exposure and HLA in healthy donors. Germline CDR1 and CDR2: SGHKS and YYEKEE (reference sequence). V was trimmed by 2 bases and J by 0 bases, leaving 12 bases between them. The CDR3 spans 17 residues. To note about this clone: The antigen remains undetermined.

PCR involved 60 Vbeta and 13 Jbeta primers. The table came from immunoSEQ multiplex PCR; TCRdb's copy has only in-frame clones and leaves some out. The profile covers 140,000 to 150,000 clones, with around 79% appearing a single time and 1.7% taken by the ten largest. General study findings and limits: About 90% or about 30% of the time was how often most TCR beta V segments were productive, according to an earlier analysis.

The sequence was collected from a woman in her twenties or thirties in good health and CMV-seronegative. The sample was PBMCs. The V gene is TRBV5-5, the J gene TRBJ2-6; weak D call: TRBD1 (5 bases). CDR3 region: CASSFRGLNSGANVLTF. Here the CDR3 DNA reads TGTGCCAGCAGCTTTAGGGGATTAAACTCTGGGGCCAACGTCCTGACTTTC. The whole variable domain, filled in from reference TRBV5-5 and TRBJ2-6, reads DAGVTQSPTHLIKTRGQQVTLRCSPISGHKSVSWYQQVLGQGPQFIFQYYEKEERGRGNFPDRFSARQFPNYSSELNVNALLLGDSALYLCASSFRGLNSGANVLTFGAGSRLTVL.